Listed below are T cell receptor beta chains from one sample, sequenced in a study of blood T cell repertoires in COVID-19. Clones were read by immunoSEQ multiplex PCR, and TCRdb kept only the in-frame ones, dropping some. The sample lists about 59,000 clones; 75% to 95% were seen once. Material: peripheral blood. Receptors originate from an elderly man with acute or convalescent COVID-19. CDR3s include the opening cysteine and the closing phenylalanine or tryptophan. A D gene is named only where the DNA matches it firmly. Clone size is not always given. Where it is, it says once, few, many or a class for expanded clones.

D	V	size	J	CDR3	DNA
NA	TRBV28	once	TRBJ1-5	CASSLSAENQPQHF	TGTGCCAGCAGTTTATCGGCGGAGAATCAGCCCCAGCATTTT
NA	TRBV5-4	NA	TRBJ2-3	CASSLRSRGDLDTQYF	TGTGCCAGCAGCTTGCGGAGTCGGGGAGATTTGGATACGCAGTATTTT
TRBD1	TRBV6-5	NA	TRBJ1-6	CASSPGQGYSPLHF	TGTGCCAGCAGCCCGGGACAGGGTTATTCACCCCTCCACTTT
NA	TRBV5-1	NA	TRBJ2-1	CASSLGGGLSNEQFF	TGCGCCAGCAGCTTGGGTGGGGGCCTTAGCAATGAGCAGTTCTTC
TRBD2	TRBV15	NA	TRBJ2-1	CATSISGDGGEQFF	TGTGCCACCAGCATTAGCGGGGATGGAGGTGAGCAGTTCTTC
TRBD2	TRBV5-1	NA	TRBJ2-2	CASSLEWTSFGRELFF	TGCGCCAGCAGCTTAGAATGGACTAGCTTCGGGCGGGAGCTGTTTTTT
TRBD2	TRBV9	NA	TRBJ2-3	CASSVRGVADTQYF	TGTGCCAGCAGCGTCCGGGGGGTGGCAGATACGCAGTATTTT
TRBD1	TRBV5-1	NA	TRBJ1-5	CASSPGQGMNQPQHF	TGCGCCAGCAGCCCAGGACAGGGGATGAATCAGCCCCAGCATTTT
NA	TRBV6-1	NA	TRBJ1-6	CASSEALRALHF	TGTGCCAGCAGTGAAGCGCTCAGGGCCCTCCACTTT
TRBD1	TRBV9	NA	TRBJ2-7	CASSQGPGQGLQQYF	TGTGCCAGCAGCCAAGGGCCGGGACAGGGTCTTCAGCAGTACTTC
NA	TRBV7-8	NA	TRBJ2-5	CASRGGARVETQYF	TGTGCCAGCAGGGGCGGGGCCCGGGTGGAGACCCAGTACTTC
NA	TRBV27	once	TRBJ1-1	CASSFQGGGTEAFF	TGTGCCAGCAGTTTCCAGGGAGGGGGAACTGAAGCTTTCTTT
NA	TRBV24-1	NA	TRBJ1-4	CATSSGGNEKLFF	TGTGCCACCAGTTCGGGGGGGAATGAAAAACTGTTTTTT
NA	TRBV30	NA	TRBJ1-5	CAWSVRQRSNQPQHF	TGTGCCTGGAGTGTACGACAACGAAGCAATCAGCCCCAGCATTTT
NA	TRBV27	NA	TRBJ1-6	CATSGENSPLHF	TGTGCCACCTCGGGGGAGAATTCACCCCTCCACTTT
NA	TRBV2	NA	TRBJ2-5	CASSQRAEETQYF	TGTGCCAGCAGTCAGAGGGCGGAAGAGACCCAGTACTTC
NA	TRBV7-9	NA	TRBJ2-7	CASSPGQNYEQYF	TGTGCCAGCAGCCCAGGACAGAACTACGAGCAGTACTTC
NA	TRBV12-3/TRBV12-4	NA	TRBJ1-2	CASSFGQGTGYTF	TGTGCCAGCAGTTTCGGGCAGGGTACTGGCTACACCTTC
NA	TRBV12-3/TRBV12-4	NA	TRBJ2-7	CASSLEGTYEQYF	TGTGCCAGCAGTTTGGAGGGCACCTACGAGCAGTACTTC
NA	TRBV2	NA	TRBJ1-4	CASTRQARSEKLFF	TGTGCCAGCACTAGACAGGCACGTAGTGAAAAACTGTTTTTT
NA	TRBV9	NA	TRBJ2-2	CASSVEPANTGELFF	TGTGCCAGCAGCGTAGAACCGGCGAACACCGGGGAGCTGTTTTTT
NA	TRBV18	NA	TRBJ2-7	CASSPQGQGNYEQYF	TGTGCCAGCTCACCACAAGGCCAGGGAAACTACGAGCAGTACTTC
TRBD1	TRBV15	NA	TRBJ1-1	CATSQPWTGRTEAFF	TGTGCCACCAGCCAACCTTGGACAGGAAGGACTGAAGCTTTCTTT
TRBD1	TRBV19	NA	TRBJ1-4	CASGRQGAYEKLFF	TGTGCCTCCGGACGGCAGGGGGCTTATGAAAAACTGTTTTTT
NA	TRBV5-5	NA	TRBJ1-2	CASSLDGTPYYGYTF	TGTGCCAGCAGCTTGGACGGGACACCTTACTATGGCTACACCTTC
NA	TRBV29-1	NA	TRBJ2-5	CSASTPETQYF	TGCAGCGCATCTACGCCCGAGACCCAGTACTTC
TRBD1	TRBV9	once	TRBJ1-2	CASSPRRGTGNYGYTF	TGTGCCAGCAGCCCCCGTCGCGGGACAGGGAACTATGGCTACACCTTC
NA	TRBV3-1/TRBV3-2	NA	TRBJ2-7	CASSQDLVRVDEQYF	TGTGCCAGCAGCCAAGATCTGGTCAGGGTGGACGAGCAGTACTTC
TRBD1	TRBV28	NA	TRBJ1-5	CASSLRGQGSNQPQHF	TGTGCCAGCAGTTTACGAGGACAGGGGTCCAATCAGCCCCAGCATTTT
NA	TRBV19	NA	TRBJ1-5	CASSIWETNQPQHF	TGTGCCAGTAGTATTTGGGAGACCAATCAGCCCCAGCATTTT
TRBD1	TRBV12-3/TRBV12-4	NA	TRBJ1-6	CASSWTGDSPLHF	TGTGCCAGCAGCTGGACAGGGGACTCACCCCTCCACTTT
TRBD1	TRBV7-2	NA	TRBJ2-7	CASSSRQGAHEQYF	TGTGCCAGCAGCTCCAGACAGGGGGCGCACGAGCAGTACTTC
TRBD1	TRBV9	NA	TRBJ2-1	CASSVQAGTGIKNEQFF	TGTGCCAGCAGCGTCCAGGCCGGGACAGGAATCAAGAATGAGCAGTTCTTC
TRBD2	TRBV5-4	NA	TRBJ2-3	CASSLFGLGTDTQYF	TGTGCCAGCAGCTTGTTTGGACTAGGCACAGATACGCAGTATTTT
NA	TRBV18	NA	TRBJ2-7	CASSPTLVYEQYF	TGTGCCAGCTCACCAACTCTGGTCTACGAGCAGTACTTC
NA	TRBV15	NA	TRBJ1-4	CATSGRQYPNEKLFF	TGTGCCACCAGCGGACGACAGTACCCAAATGAAAAACTGTTTTTT
NA	TRBV2	NA	TRBJ1-2	CASIPGGAWSYGYTF	TGTGCCAGCATCCCGGGGGGGGCCTGGTCCTATGGCTACACCTTC
NA	TRBV7-9	NA	TRBJ1-1	CASSLVRGTARADTEAFF	TGTGCCAGCAGCTTAGTGAGGGGGACCGCCCGGGCGGACACTGAAGCTTTCTTT
TRBD2	TRBV5-4	NA	TRBJ2-3	CASSLTLAGADTDTQYF	TGTGCCAGCAGCTTAACATTAGCGGGGGCCGACACAGATACGCAGTATTTT
NA	TRBV12-3/TRBV12-4	NA	TRBJ1-2	CASSLSVFYGYTF	TGTGCCAGCAGTCTGTCGGTTTTCTATGGCTACACCTTC
TRBD2	TRBV20-1	NA	TRBJ2-3	CSASSGGETDTQYF	TGCAGTGCCAGTAGCGGGGGGGAGACAGATACGCAGTATTTT
NA	TRBV2	NA	TRBJ1-5	CASSESGENQPQHF	TGTGCCAGCAGTGAATCTGGAGAAAATCAGCCCCAGCATTTT
TRBD1	TRBV7-9	NA	TRBJ2-5	CASSSSNRGRVETQYF	TGTGCCAGCAGCTCCTCCAACAGGGGGCGGGTAGAGACCCAGTACTTC
NA	TRBV6-5	NA	TRBJ1-1	CASSYVAGGTEAFF	TGTGCCAGCAGTTACGTTGCAGGTGGCACTGAAGCTTTCTTT
TRBD1	TRBV19	once	TRBJ1-2	CASSTTGVYGYTF	TGTGCCAGTAGTACCACAGGGGTCTATGGCTACACCTTC
NA	TRBV2	NA	TRBJ2-3	CASKPLVTHTDTQYF	TGTGCCAGCAAACCGCTAGTGACCCACACAGATACGCAGTATTTT
TRBD1	TRBV7-2	NA	TRBJ1-2	CASSLGQGALYGYTF	TGTGCCAGCAGCCTCGGACAGGGGGCCCTCTATGGCTACACCTTC
TRBD1	TRBV5-6	NA	TRBJ1-4	CASSLQGAGTNEKLFF	TGTGCCAGCAGCTTGCAGGGGGCTGGGACTAATGAAAAACTGTTTTTT
NA	TRBV15	NA	TRBJ1-5	CATSIPGGARASNQPQHF	TGTGCCACCAGCATCCCGGGCGGGGCGCGGGCTAGCAATCAGCCCCAGCATTTT
TRBD1	TRBV19	NA	TRBJ2-7	CASTQGQGSYEQYF	TGTGCCAGTACCCAGGGACAGGGCTCCTACGAGCAGTACTTC
NA	TRBV2	NA	TRBJ2-5	CASRAQETQYF	TGTGCCAGCAGGGCCCAGGAGACCCAGTACTTC
NA	TRBV5-1	NA	TRBJ2-1	CASSLGVPGVNEQFF	TGCGCCAGCAGCTTGGGCGTCCCAGGGGTCAATGAGCAGTTCTTC
NA	TRBV28	few	TRBJ1-5	CASSTGGYSNQPQHF	TGTGCCAGCAGTACCGGGGGGTATAGCAATCAGCCCCAGCATTTT